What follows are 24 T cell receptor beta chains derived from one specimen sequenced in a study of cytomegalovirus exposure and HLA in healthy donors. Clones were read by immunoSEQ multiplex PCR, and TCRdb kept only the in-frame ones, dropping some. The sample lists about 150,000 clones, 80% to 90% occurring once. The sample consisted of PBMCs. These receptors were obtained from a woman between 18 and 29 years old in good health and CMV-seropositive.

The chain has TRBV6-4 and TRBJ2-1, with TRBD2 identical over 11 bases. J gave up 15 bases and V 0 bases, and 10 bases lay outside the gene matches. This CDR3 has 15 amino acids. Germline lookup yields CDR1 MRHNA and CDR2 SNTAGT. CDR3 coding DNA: TGTGCCAGCAGTGACTCCGGGCTAGCGGGGGGCCATCTGTTCTTC. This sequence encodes CASSDSGLAGGHLFF.

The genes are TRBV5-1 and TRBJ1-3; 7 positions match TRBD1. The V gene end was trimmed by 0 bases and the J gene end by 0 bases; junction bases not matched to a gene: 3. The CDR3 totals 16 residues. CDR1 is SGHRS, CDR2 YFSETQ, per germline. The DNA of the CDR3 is TGCGCCAGCAGCTTGGTCGGGACAGTCTCTGGAAACACCATATATTTT. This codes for CASSLVGTVSGNTIYF.

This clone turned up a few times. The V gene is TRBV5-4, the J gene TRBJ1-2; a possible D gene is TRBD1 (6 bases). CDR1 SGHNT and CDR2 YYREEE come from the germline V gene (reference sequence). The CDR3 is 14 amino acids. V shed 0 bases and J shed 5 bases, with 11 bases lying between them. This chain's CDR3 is CASSLAPGEYGYTF. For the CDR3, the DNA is TGTGCCAGCAGCTTGGCACCAGGGGAATATGGCTACACCTTC.

The CDR3, as DNA: TGTGCCAGCTCACCAACCAGGGCCGTCTCCTACGAGCAGTACTTC. This codes for CASSPTRAVSYEQYF. V and J are TRBV18 and TRBJ2-7, with D tentatively TRBD1 (5 bases). This CDR3 spans 15 amino acids. Trimming took 2 bases from V and 0 from J, leaving 11 bases between them. The germline V gene has CDR1 KGHSH and CDR2 LQKENI. Complete variable domain (other parts from reference TRBV18 and TRBJ2-7): NAGVMQNPRHLVRRRGQEARLRCSPMKGHSHVYWYRQLPEEGLKFMVYLQKENIIDESGMPKERFSAEFPKEGPSILRIQQVVRGDSAAYFCASSPTRAVSYEQYFGPGTRLTVT.

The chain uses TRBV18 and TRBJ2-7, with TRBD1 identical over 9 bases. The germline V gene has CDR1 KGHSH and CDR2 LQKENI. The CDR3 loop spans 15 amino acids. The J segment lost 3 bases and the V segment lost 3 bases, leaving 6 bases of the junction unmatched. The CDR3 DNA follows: TGTGCCAGCTCACCGCAGGACAGGGGAGGCTACGAGCAGTACTTC. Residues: CASSPQDRGGYEQYF.

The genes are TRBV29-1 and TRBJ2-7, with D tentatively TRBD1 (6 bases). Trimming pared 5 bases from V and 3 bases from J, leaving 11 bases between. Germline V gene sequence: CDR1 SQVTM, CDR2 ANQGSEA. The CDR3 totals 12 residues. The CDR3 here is CSVSLTGYEQYF. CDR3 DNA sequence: TGCAGCGTTTCCTTGACAGGCTACGAGCAGTACTTC.

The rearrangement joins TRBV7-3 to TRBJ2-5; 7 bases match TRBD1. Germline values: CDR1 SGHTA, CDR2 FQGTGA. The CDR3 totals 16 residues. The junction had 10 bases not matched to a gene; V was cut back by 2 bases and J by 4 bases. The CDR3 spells CASSLGARTGRETQYF. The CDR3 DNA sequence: TGTGCCAGCAGCTTAGGGGCCCGGACAGGCAGAGAGACCCAGTACTTC.

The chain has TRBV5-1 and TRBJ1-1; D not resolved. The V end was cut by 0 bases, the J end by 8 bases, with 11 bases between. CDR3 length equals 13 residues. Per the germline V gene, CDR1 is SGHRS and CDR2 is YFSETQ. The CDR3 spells CASSLVAGVEAFF. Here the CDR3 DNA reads TGCGCCAGCAGCTTGGTCGCGGGCGTCGAAGCTTTCTTT.

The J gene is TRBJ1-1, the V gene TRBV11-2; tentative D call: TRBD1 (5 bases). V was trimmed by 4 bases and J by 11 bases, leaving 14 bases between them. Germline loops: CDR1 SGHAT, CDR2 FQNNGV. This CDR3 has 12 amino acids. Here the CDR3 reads CASSSGNGGAFF. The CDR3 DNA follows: TGTGCCAGCAGCTCAGGGAATGGAGGGGCTTTCTTT.

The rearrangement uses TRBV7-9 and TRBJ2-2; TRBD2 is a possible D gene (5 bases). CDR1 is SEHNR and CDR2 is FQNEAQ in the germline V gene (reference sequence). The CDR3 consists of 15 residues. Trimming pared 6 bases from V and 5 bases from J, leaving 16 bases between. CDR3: CASSVTPGVTGELFF. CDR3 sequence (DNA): TGTGCCAGCAGTGTCACACCCGGGGTTACCGGGGAGCTGTTTTTT.

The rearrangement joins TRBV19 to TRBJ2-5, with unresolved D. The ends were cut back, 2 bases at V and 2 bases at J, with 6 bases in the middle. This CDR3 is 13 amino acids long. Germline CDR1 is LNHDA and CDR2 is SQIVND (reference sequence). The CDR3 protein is CASSISVQETQYF. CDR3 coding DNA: TGTGCCAGTAGTATATCCGTTCAAGAGACCCAGTACTTC. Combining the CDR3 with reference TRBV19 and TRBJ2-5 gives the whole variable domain DGGITQSPKYLFRKEGQNVTLSCEQNLNHDAMYWYRQDPGQGLRLIYYSQIVNDFQKGDIAEGYSVSREKKESFPLTVTSAQKNPTAFYLCASSISVQETQYFGPGTRLLVL.

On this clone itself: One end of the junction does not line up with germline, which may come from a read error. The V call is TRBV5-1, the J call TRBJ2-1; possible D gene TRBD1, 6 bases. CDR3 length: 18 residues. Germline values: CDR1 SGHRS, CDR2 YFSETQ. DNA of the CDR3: TGCGCCAGCAGCTTTGGCCTCTTACAGGGTCTAAACTACTATGAGCAGTTCTTC. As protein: CASSFGLLQGLNYYEQFF.

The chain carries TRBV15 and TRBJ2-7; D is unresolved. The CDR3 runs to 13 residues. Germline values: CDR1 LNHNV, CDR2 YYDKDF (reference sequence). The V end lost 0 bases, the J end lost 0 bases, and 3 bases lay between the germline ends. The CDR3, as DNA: TGTGCCACCAGCAGAGAGGCCTCCTACGAGCAGTACTTC. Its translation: CATSREASYEQYF.

The DNA of the CDR3 is TGCGCCAGCAGCCAAGTGTTGCGGGGGTCCACAGATACGCAGTATTTT. Amino acids: CASSQVLRGSTDTQYF. The rearrangement links TRBV4-1 to TRBJ2-3; TRBD2 aligns across 7 bases. The CDR3 is 16 residues long. Germline values: CDR1 MGHRA, CDR2 YSYEKL. J lost 2 bases, V lost 1 base, and 6 bases had no gene match.

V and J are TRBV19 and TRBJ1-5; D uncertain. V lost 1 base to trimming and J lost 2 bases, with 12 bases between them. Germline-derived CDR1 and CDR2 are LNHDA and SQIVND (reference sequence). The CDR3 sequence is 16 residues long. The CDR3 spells CASSIGPLRGNQPQHF. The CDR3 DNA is TGTGCCAGTAGTATAGGACCCCTCCGGGGCAATCAGCCCCAGCATTTT. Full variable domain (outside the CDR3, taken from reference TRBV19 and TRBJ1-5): DGGITQSPKYLFRKEGQNVTLSCEQNLNHDAMYWYRQDPGQGLRLIYYSQIVNDFQKGDIAEGYSVSREKKESFPLTVTSAQKNPTAFYLCASSIGPLRGNQPQHFGDGTRLSIL.

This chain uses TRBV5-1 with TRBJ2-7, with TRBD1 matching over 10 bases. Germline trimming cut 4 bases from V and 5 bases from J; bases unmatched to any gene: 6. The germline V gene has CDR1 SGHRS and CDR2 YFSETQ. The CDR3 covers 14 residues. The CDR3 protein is CASSTTTGGNEQYF. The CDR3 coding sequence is TGCGCCAGCAGCACAACGACAGGGGGCAACGAGCAGTACTTC.

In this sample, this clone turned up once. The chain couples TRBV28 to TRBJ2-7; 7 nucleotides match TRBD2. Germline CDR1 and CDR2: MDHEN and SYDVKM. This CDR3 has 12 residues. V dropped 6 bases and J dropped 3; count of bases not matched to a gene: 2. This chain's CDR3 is CASSPGGYEQYF. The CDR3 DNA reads TGTGCCAGCAGCCCGGGGGGCTACGAGCAGTACTTC.

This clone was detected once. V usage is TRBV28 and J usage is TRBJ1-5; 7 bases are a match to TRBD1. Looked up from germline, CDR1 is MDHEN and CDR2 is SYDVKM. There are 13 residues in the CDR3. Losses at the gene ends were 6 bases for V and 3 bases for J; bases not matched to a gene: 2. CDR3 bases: TGTGCCAGCAGAGGGGGCAACAATCAGCCCCAGCATTTT. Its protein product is CASRGGNNQPQHF.

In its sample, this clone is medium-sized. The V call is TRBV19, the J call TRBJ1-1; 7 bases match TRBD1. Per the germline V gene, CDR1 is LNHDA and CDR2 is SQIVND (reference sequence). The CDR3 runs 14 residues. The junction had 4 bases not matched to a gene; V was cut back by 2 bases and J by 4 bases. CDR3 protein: CASSILQGGTEAFF. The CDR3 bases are TGTGCCAGTAGTATACTCCAGGGGGGCACTGAAGCTTTCTTT.

The CDR3 is CASSWGGINEKLFF. For the CDR3, the DNA is TGTGCCAGCAGCTGGGGGGGAATTAATGAAAAACTGTTTTTT. The chain couples TRBV5-6 to TRBJ1-4; possibly TRBD1 for D (5 bases). This CDR3 comprises 14 residues. The V and J ends lost 3 bases and 4 bases respectively, with 10 bases between them. The germline CDR1 and CDR2 sequences are SGHDT and YYEEEE. Full variable domain (outside the CDR3, taken from reference TRBV5-6 and TRBJ1-4): DAGVTQSPTHLIKTRGQQVTLRCSPKSGHDTVSWYQQALGQGPQFIFQYYEEEERQRGNFPDRFSGHQFPNYSSELNVNALLLGDSALYLCASSWGGINEKLFFGSGTQLSVL.

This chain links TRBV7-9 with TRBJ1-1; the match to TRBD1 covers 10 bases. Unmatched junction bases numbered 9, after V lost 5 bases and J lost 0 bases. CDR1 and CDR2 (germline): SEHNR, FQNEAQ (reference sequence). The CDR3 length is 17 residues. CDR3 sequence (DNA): TGTGCCAGCAGCCAAGGGACAGGGGTGACCATGAACACTGAAGCTTTCTTT. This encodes CASSQGTGVTMNTEAFF.

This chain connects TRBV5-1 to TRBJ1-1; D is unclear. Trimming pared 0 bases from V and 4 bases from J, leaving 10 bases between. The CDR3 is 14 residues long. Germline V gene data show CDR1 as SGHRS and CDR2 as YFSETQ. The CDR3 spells CASSLVLEGTEAFF. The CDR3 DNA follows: TGCGCCAGCAGCTTGGTGTTGGAGGGCACTGAAGCTTTCTTT.

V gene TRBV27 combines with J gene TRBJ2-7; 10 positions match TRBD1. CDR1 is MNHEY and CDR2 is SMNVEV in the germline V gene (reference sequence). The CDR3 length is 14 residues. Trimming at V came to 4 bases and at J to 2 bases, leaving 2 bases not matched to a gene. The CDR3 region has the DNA TGTGCCAGCAGTTGGGGGACAGGGGCCTACGAGCAGTACTTC. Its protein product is CASSWGTGAYEQYF.

CDR3 sequence (DNA): TGTGCCAGCAGTTTATGGCAGGGGGCGCAGGAGCAGTACTTC. This gives the protein CASSLWQGAQEQYF. The V call is TRBV28, the J call TRBJ2-7; 8 positions agree with TRBD1. The CDR3 totals 14 residues. The V and J ends lost 0 bases and 7 bases, in that order; junction bases with no gene match: 5. CDR1 is MDHEN, CDR2 SYDVKM, per germline.